This TCR beta chain was captured by sequencing in a study of T-cell reconstitution after alpha-beta-depleted transplantation in children. This clonotype was seen repeatedly, ten times or more. Germline assignment: CDR1 MNHEY and CDR2 SMNVEV (reference sequence). The V segment lost 7 bases and the J segment 7 bases; nucleotides outside the gene matches: 9. CDR3 size: 14 residues. Library preparation (for TCRbeta) was performed with unique molecular identifiers. TCRdb re-analysed the PCR reads in MiXCR, keeping a single row per CDR3 protein. The repertoire has 700,000 to 850,000 distinct CDR3 sequences, roughly 15% of them found once; the top ten carry around 5%.

The sample was PBMCs, mostly from graft donor cells, taken 360 days after TCRalphabeta/CD19-depleted stem cell transplant. This sequence originates from a male patient between 10 and 17 years old who had a stem cell transplant for acute lymphoblastic leukemia, so the T cells may come from the graft donor. V gene TRBV27 combines with J gene TRBJ2-1, with 8 positions matching TRBD2. The CDR3: CASKLGAGVNEQFF. In DNA, the CDR3 is TGTGCCAGCAAACTCGGAGCGGGAGTAAATGAGCAGTTCTTC.